The 9 T cell receptor beta chains listed next were all sequenced from one sample in a study of blood T cell repertoires in COVID-19. Sequenced by immunoSEQ multiplex PCR; TCRdb stores in-frame clones only, minus some. The top ten hold around a fifth of the sample, which has some 160,000 clones, about 83% seen once. The sample taken for sequencing was peripheral blood. All receptors derive from a woman in her sixties or seventies who had recovered from COVID-19.

This chain joins TRBV10-3 and TRBJ1-4; no definite D call. Between the trimmed V and J ends, which lost 10 bases and 0 bases, there was a span of 9 bases. This CDR3 has 13 residues. Looked up from germline, CDR1 is ENHRY and CDR2 is SYGVKD. CDR3 loop: CASQRATNEKLFF. In DNA form, the CDR3 reads TGTGCCAGCCAGAGGGCAACTAATGAAAAACTGTTTTTT.

The chain's CDR3 is CASSQFRDRGQQFF. Written as DNA, the CDR3 is TGTGCCAGCAGCCAATTTAGGGACAGGGGACAGCAGTTCTTC. The chain recombines TRBV14 with TRBJ2-1; 10 bases align to TRBD1. The CDR3 is 14 residues long. Germline assignment: CDR1 SGHDN and CDR2 FVKESK. The V gene end was trimmed by 2 bases and the J gene end by 11 bases; junction bases not matched to a gene: 6.

The chain's CDR3 is CASSLGPSPGNTIYF. The CDR3 region has the DNA TGTGCCAGCAGCTTGGGCCCGAGCCCTGGAAACACCATATATTTT. The V and J genes are TRBV11-2 and TRBJ1-3; no clear D gene. CDR3 length: 15 amino acids. The ends were cut back, 3 bases at V and 2 bases at J, with 11 bases in the middle. Germline V gives CDR1 SGHAT, CDR2 FQNNGV.

The chain employs TRBV5-1 and TRBJ2-7, with 11 bases that match TRBD1. This CDR3 is built from 16 residues. Germline V gives CDR1 SGHRS, CDR2 YFSETQ. V was pared by 4 bases and J by 2 bases, with 8 bases of the junction left unmatched. CDR3 amino acids: CASSLGTGGSAYEQYF. The CDR3 DNA sequence: TGCGCCAGCAGCCTGGGGACAGGGGGTAGCGCCTACGAGCAGTACTTC.

This chain connects TRBV6-4 to TRBJ1-4; TRBD1 agrees at 9 bases. J was trimmed by 6 bases and V by 7 bases; bases with no gene match: 3. Per germline, CDR1 MRHNA and CDR2 SNTAGT. The CDR3 is 13 residues long. The CDR3, as DNA: TGTGCCAGCACCCGACAGGGGGATGAAAAACTGTTTTTT. This gives the protein CASTRQGDEKLFF.

The chain uses TRBV20-1 and TRBJ1-5; D might be TRBD1 (5 bases). The CDR3 consists of 15 residues. Germline CDR1 and CDR2: DFQATT and SNEGSKA (reference sequence). V gave up 3 bases and J gave up 5 bases, with 17 bases separating them. In DNA form, the CDR3 reads TGCAGTGCTAGTAGAGGCCCCAGGGTCGATCAGCCCCAGCATTTT. Translated, it gives CSASRGPRVDQPQHF.

The chain uses TRBV18 and TRBJ1-1, with no clear D. This CDR3 is built from 14 residues. Germline values: CDR1 KGHSH, CDR2 LQKENI. The ends were cut back, 6 bases at V and 3 bases at J, with 14 bases in the middle. For the CDR3, the DNA is TGTGCCAGCTCCGAATCGAGCCGTTACACTGAAGCTTTCTTT. Protein product: CASSESSRYTEAFF.

This sequence joins TRBV29-1 and TRBJ2-7; D unresolved. The CDR3 has 12 amino acids. V gave up 4 bases and J gave up 1 base, with 8 bases separating them. In germline, CDR1 is SQVTM, CDR2 ANQGSEA. CDR3 sequence (DNA): TGCAGCGTTGTTGGGCAGTCCTACGAGCAGTACTTC. This codes for CSVVGQSYEQYF.

The rearrangement uses TRBV6-4 and TRBJ2-3, with a tentative D call TRBD2 (6 bases). The CDR3 has 15 residues. Germline-derived CDR1 and CDR2 are MRHNA and SNTAGT. Trimming left V 3 bases short and J 0 bases short, with 10 bases between. The CDR3 region is CASSESAGSTDTQYF. The CDR3 bases are TGTGCCAGCAGTGAGTCGGCGGGGAGCACAGATACGCAGTATTTT.